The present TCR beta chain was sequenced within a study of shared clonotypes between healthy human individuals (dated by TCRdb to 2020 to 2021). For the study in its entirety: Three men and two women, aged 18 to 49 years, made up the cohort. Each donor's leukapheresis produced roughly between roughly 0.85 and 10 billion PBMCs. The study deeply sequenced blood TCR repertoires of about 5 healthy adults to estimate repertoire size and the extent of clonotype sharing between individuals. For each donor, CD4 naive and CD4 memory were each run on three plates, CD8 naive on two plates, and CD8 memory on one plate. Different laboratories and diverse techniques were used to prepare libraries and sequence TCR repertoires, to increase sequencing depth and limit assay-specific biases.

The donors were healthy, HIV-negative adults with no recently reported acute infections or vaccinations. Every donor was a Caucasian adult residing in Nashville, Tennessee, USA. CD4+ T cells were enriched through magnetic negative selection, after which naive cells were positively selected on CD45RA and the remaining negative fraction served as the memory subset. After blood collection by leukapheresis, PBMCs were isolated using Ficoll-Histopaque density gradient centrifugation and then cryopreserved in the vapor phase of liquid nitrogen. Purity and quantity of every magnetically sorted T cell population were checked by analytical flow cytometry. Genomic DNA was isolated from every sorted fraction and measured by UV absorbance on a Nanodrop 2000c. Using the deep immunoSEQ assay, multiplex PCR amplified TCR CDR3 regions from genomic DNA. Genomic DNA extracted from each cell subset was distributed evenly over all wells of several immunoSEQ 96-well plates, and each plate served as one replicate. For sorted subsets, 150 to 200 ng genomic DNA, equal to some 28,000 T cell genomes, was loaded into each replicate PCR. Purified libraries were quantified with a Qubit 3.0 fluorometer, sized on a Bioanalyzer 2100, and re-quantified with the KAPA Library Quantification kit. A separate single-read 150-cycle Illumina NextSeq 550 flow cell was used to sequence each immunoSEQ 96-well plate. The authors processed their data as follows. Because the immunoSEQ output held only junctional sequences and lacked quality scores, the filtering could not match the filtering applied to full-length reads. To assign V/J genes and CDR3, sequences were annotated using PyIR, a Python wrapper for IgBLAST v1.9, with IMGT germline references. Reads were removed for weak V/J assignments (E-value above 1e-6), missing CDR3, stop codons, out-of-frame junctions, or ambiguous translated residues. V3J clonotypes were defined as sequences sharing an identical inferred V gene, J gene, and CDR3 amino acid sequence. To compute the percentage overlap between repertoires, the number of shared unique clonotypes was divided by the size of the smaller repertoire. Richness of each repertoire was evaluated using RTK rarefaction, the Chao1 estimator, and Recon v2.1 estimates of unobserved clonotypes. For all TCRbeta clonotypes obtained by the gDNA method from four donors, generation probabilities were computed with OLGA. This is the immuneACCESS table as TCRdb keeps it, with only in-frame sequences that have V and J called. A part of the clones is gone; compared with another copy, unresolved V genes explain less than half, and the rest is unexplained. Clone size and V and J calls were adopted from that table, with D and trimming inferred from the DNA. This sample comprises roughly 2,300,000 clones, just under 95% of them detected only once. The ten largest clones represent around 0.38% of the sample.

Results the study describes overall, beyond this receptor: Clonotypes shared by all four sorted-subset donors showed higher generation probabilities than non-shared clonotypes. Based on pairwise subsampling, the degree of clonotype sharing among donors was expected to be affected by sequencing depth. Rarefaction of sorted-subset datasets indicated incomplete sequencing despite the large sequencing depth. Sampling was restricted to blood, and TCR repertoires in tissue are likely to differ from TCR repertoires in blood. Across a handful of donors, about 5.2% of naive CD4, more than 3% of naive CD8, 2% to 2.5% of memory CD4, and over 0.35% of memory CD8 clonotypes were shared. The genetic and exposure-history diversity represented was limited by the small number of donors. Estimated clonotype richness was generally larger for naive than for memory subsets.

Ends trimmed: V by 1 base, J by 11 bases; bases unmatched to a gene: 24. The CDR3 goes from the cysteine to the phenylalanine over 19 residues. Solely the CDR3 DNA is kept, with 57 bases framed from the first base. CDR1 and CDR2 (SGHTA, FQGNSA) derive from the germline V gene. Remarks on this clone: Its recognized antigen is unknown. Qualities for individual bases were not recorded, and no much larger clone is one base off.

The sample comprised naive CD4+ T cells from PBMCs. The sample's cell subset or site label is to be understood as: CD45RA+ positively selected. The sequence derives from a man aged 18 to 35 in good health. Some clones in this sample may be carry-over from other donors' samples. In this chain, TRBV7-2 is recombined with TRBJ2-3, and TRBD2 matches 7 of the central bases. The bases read TGTGCCAGCAGCTTAGTGTCCGGGACCGGGCGGGAGCGGCGTGGGAGGCAGTATTTT. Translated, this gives CASSLVSGTGRERRGRQYF.